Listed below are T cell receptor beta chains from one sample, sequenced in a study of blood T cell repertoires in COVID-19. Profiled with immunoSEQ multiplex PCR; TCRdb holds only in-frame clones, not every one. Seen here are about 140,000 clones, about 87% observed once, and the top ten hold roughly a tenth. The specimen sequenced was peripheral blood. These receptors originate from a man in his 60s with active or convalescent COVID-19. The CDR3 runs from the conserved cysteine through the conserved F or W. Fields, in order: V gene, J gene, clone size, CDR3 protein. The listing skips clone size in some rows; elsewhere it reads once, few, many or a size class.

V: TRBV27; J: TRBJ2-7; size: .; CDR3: CASRRQGAYEQYF
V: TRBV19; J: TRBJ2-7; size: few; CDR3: CASSIATRFYEQYF
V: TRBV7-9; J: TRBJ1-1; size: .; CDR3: CASSLQGGNGFF
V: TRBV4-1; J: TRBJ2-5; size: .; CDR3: CASSQAGLEETQYF
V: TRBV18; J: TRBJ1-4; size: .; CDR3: CASLTDISTNEKLFF
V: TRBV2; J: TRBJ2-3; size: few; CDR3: CASSEGPTQYF
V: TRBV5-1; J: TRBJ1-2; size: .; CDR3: CASSPRTGDGYTF
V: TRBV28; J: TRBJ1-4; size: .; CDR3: CASTGQKEKLFF
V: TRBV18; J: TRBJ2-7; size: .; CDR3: CASSRTADREREQYF
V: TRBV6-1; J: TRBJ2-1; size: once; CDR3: CASSEAGGGRGGNEQFF